The 17 T cell receptor beta chains presented below share a single source sample, sequenced in a study of T-cell reconstitution after alpha-beta-depleted transplantation in children. Preparation of the TCRbeta library was carried out with unique molecular identifiers. TCRdb used MiXCR to reprocess the PCR reads, holding one entry per CDR3 protein. There are some 840,000 distinct CDR3 sequences in the sample; roughly 15% occur only once, and around 4.5% lies in the top ten. The sample consisted of PBMCs, mostly from graft donor cells, taken 360 days after TCRalphabeta/CD19-depleted stem cell transplant. The source of these receptors is a male patient younger than 18 who had a stem cell transplant for acute lymphoblastic leukemia, so the T cells may come from the graft donor.

A few counts support this clonotype. The chain recombines TRBV19 with TRBJ2-2; D not resolved. CDR1 is LNHDA, CDR2 SQIVND, per germline (reference sequence). The CDR3 contains 15 residues. Trimming took off 5 bases at V and 0 bases at J, with 10 bases between the two ends. The CDR3 sequence is CASSRSFSNTGELFF. CDR3 sequence (DNA): TGTGCCAGTAGTCGGTCCTTTTCGAACACCGGGGAGCTGTTTTTT.

This clonotype turned up a few times. The chain joins TRBV27 to TRBJ2-7, with 7 bases aligning to TRBD2. Germline loops: CDR1 MNHEY, CDR2 SMNVEV (reference sequence). There are 14 residues in the CDR3. With 2 bases clipped from V and 3 bases from J, the junction kept 4 bases outside the gene matches. The chain's CDR3 is CASSLRGVDYEQYF. In DNA form, the CDR3 reads TGTGCCAGCAGTTTACGGGGGGTTGACTACGAGCAGTACTTC.

The rearrangement uses TRBV7-9 and TRBJ2-1; 11 bases align to TRBD2. V trimming: 5 bases; J trimming: 4 bases; junction bases outside the gene matches: 7. From germline, CDR1 is SEHNR and CDR2 FQNEAQ (reference sequence). The CDR3 length is 16 residues. CDR3 amino acids: CASSPGPSGRYNEQFF. CDR3 nucleotide sequence: TGTGCCAGCAGCCCCGGCCCTAGCGGGAGGTACAATGAGCAGTTCTTC. The variable domain in full, with the rest retrieved from reference TRBV7-9 and TRBJ2-1, is DTGVSQNPRHKITKRGQNVTFRCDPISEHNRLYWYRQTLGQGPEFLTYFQNEAQLEKSRLLSDRFSAERPKGSFSTLEIQRTEQGDSAMYLCASSPGPSGRYNEQFFGPGTRLTVL.

The genes are TRBV6-5 and TRBJ2-2; no reliable D call. CDR3 length: 11 amino acids. V lost 8 bases to trimming and J lost 8 bases, with 9 bases between them. The germline gives CDR1 MNHEY, CDR2 SVGAGI. The CDR3 reads CASATGGELFF. CDR3 coding DNA: TGTGCCAGCGCCACCGGGGGGGAGCTGTTTTTT.

Many counts were recorded for this clonotype. The chain combines TRBV5-1 with TRBJ2-7; TRBD1 agrees at 9 bases. The V segment lost 3 bases and the J segment 3 bases; nucleotides outside the gene matches: 4. The CDR3 length is 14 residues. CDR1 and CDR2 (germline): SGHRS, YFSETQ. CDR3 sequence reads: CASSWDRENYEQYF. In DNA form, the CDR3 reads TGCGCCAGCAGCTGGGACAGGGAGAACTACGAGCAGTACTTC.

This clonotype occurred a few times. J is TRBJ2-3 and V is TRBV27; 9 bases are a match to TRBD2. CDR1 is MNHEY, CDR2 SMNVEV, per germline (reference sequence). With 0 bases clipped from V and 0 bases from J, the junction kept 7 bases outside the gene matches. The CDR3 contains 18 residues. The CDR3 sequence: CASSLSVSGSWSTDTQYF. In DNA, the CDR3 is TGTGCCAGCAGTTTATCGGTTAGCGGGAGTTGGAGCACAGATACGCAGTATTTT.

Only a few counts were recorded for this clonotype. The rearrangement uses TRBV7-2 and TRBJ2-5; TRBD2 is a possible D gene (6 bases). The CDR3 extends over 15 amino acids. The germline V and J ends were trimmed by 5 bases and 4 bases, with 17 bases remaining between them. Germline loops: CDR1 SGHTA, CDR2 FQGNSA. DNA of the CDR3: TGTGCCAGCAGCCCTCGGGACTTACCTGGAGAGACCCAGTACTTC. Translation: CASSPRDLPGETQYF. The full variable domain, in which reference TRBV7-2 and TRBJ2-5 provide the parts outside the CDR3, is GAGVSQSPSNKVTEKGKDVELRCDPISGHTALYWYRQSLGQGLEFLIYFQGNSAPDKSGLPSDRFSAERTGGSVSTLTIQRTQQEDSAVYLCASSPRDLPGETQYFGPGTRLLVL.

The CDR3 DNA reads as TGTGCCACCATAATGTACACTGAAGCTTTCTTT. It codes for CATIMYTEAFF. The chain is built from TRBV12-3 or TRBV12-4 and TRBJ1-1; no definite D call. Trimming cost V 10 bases and J 3 bases, with 9 bases left between them. There are 11 residues in the CDR3.

In its sample, this clonotype was seen a few times. The chain employs TRBV3-1 and TRBJ2-7, with 9 bases that match TRBD2. The length of the CDR3 is 16 residues. The germline V gene has CDR1 LGHDT and CDR2 YNNKEL (reference sequence). The V segment lost 4 bases and the J segment 6 bases; nucleotides outside the gene matches: 13. The CDR3 DNA follows: TGTGCCAGCAGCCGGTCATCCGGGACTAGCCGGGGCGAGCAGTACTTC. This codes for CASSRSSGTSRGEQYF.

The rearrangement joins TRBV20-1 to TRBJ2-1; D is unclear. With 3 bases removed from V and 0 bases from J, the gap between germline ends came to 9 bases. Germline CDR1 DFQATT, CDR2 SNEGSKA (reference sequence). There are 14 residues in the CDR3. CDR3 in DNA: TGCAGTGCTAGGCGGATTAGCTCCTACAATGAGCAGTTCTTC. This encodes CSARRISSYNEQFF.

This clonotype was observed at least ten times. The J gene is TRBJ2-1, the V gene TRBV24-1, with TRBD2 identical over 11 bases. CDR1 KGHDR and CDR2 SFDVKD come from the germline V gene. The V and J ends lost 3 bases and 4 bases, in that order; junction bases with no gene match: 13. This CDR3 contains 19 residues. The CDR3 sequence: CATSDPLAGAGVAYNEQFF. CDR3 sequence (DNA): TGTGCCACCAGTGATCCACTAGCGGGAGCGGGGGTAGCTTACAATGAGCAGTTCTTC.

Only a few counts were recorded for this clonotype. The chain links TRBV3-1 to TRBJ2-1; 9 bases line up with TRBD1. The V gene's germline CDR1 is LGHDT and CDR2 YNNKEL (reference sequence). After removal of 3 bases from V and 6 bases from J, the junction contained 6 bases not matched to a gene. The CDR3 is 15 amino acids. CDR3 sequence reads: CASSHPGTGTNEQFF. The DNA for the CDR3 is TGTGCCAGCAGCCATCCCGGGACAGGGACCAATGAGCAGTTCTTC.

The table lists this clonotype with many counts. The CDR3 is CSARQDTDTQYF. In DNA, the CDR3 is TGCAGTGCTAGACAGGACACAGATACGCAGTATTTT. The chain is built from TRBV20-1 and TRBJ2-3; D not certain. V was shortened by 2 bases and J by 2 bases, with 5 bases between the two germline ends. The CDR3 is made up of 12 amino acids. Germline loops: CDR1 DFQATT, CDR2 SNEGSKA (reference sequence).

This clonotype has just a few counts. V and J are TRBV5-1 and TRBJ2-5; 11 bases match TRBD2. CDR1 and CDR2 (germline): SGHRS, YFSETQ. The trim removed 8 bases at V and 4 bases at J, leaving 7 bases unmatched. The CDR3 covers 14 residues. The CDR3 region is CARAGLAGIETQYF. The CDR3 coding sequence is TGCGCCAGGGCAGGACTAGCGGGCATAGAGACCCAGTACTTC.

This clonotype was seen more than once but under ten times. V gene TRBV12-3 or TRBV12-4 combines with J gene TRBJ1-5; D is undetermined. The CDR3 is made up of 15 amino acids. Trimming stripped 4 bases from V and 4 bases from J, with 14 bases between. CDR3 DNA: TGTGCCAGCAGTTCCCGGGGAGCCCTTAATCAGCCCCAGCATTTT. This sequence encodes CASSSRGALNQPQHF.

The rearrangement links TRBV2 to TRBJ2-2, with TRBD2 matching 7 bases. The CDR3 totals 15 residues. V lost 5 bases and J lost 2; bases outside the gene matches: 5. Germline CDR1 reads SNHLY; CDR2 reads FYNNEI. In DNA, the CDR3 is TGTGCCAGCAGTTTAGCGGGCTTCAACACCGGGGAGCTGTTTTTT. Encoded protein: CASSLAGFNTGELFF.

This clonotype came up a few times. The genes are TRBV12-3 or TRBV12-4 and TRBJ2-7, with D possibly matching TRBD2 (5 bases). V was pared by 5 bases and J by 5 bases, with 19 bases between. This CDR3 region has 15 residues. The CDR3 DNA reads TGTGCCAGCAGTCGACCAGGAGGCGCAATCAACGAGCAGTACTTC. Its translation is CASSRPGGAINEQYF.